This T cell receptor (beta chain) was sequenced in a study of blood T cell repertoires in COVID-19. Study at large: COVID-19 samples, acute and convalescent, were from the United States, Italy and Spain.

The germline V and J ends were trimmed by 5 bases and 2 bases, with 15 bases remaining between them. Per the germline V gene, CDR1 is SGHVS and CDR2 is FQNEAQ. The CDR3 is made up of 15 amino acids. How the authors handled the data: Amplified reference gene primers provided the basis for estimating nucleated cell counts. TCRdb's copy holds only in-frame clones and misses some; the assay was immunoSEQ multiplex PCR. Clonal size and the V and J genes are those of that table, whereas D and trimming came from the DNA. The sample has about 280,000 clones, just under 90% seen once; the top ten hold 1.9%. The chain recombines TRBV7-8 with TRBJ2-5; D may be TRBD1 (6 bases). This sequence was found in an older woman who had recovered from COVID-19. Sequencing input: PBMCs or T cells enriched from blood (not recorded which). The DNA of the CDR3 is TGTGCCAGCAGCCAGGGGCCTCAACCGCAAGAGACCCAGTACTTC. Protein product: CASSQGPQPQETQYF.